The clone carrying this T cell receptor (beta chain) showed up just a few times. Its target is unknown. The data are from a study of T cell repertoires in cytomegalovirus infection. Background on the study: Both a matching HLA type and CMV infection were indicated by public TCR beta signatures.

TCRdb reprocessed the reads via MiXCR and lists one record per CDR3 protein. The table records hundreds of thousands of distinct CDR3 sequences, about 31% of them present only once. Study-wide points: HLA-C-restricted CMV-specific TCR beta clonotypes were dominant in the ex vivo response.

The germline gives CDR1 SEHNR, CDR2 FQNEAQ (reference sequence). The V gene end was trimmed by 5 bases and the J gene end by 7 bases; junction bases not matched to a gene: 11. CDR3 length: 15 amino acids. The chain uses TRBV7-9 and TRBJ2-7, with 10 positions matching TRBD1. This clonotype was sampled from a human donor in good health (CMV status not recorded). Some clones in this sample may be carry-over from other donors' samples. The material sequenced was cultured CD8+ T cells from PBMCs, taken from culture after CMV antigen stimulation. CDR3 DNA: TGTGCCAGCAGCCGACCAGACAGGGGGCAGGGAGAGCAGTACTTC. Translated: CASSRPDRGQGEQYF.